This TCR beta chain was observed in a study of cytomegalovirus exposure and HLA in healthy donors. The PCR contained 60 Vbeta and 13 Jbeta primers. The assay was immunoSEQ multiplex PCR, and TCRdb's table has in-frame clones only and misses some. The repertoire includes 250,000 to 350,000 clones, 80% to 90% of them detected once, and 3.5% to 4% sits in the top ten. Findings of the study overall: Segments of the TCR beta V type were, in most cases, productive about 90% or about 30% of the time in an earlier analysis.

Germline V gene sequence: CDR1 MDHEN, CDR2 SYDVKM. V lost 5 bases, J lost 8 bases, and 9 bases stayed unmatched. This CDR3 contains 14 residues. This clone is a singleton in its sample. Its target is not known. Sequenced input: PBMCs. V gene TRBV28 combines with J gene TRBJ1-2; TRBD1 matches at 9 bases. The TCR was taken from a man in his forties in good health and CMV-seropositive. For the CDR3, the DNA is TGTGCCAGCAGTCACCCTGGGACAGGGAGCGGCTACACCTTC. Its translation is CASSHPGTGSGYTF.